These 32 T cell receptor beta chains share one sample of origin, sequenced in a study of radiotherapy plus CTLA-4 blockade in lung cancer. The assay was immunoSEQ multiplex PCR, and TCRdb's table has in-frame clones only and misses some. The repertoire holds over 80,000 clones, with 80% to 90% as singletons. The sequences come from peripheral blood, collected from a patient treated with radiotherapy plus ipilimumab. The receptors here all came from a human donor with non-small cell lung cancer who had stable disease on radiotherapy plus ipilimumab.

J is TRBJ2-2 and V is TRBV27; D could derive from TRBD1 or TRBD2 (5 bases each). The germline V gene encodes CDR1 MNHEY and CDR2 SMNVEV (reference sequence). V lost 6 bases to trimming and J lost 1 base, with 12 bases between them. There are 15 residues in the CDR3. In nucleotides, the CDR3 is TGTGCCAGCAGGGGGGTAGGGCAGAACACCGGGGAGCTGTTTTTT. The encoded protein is CASRGVGQNTGELFF.

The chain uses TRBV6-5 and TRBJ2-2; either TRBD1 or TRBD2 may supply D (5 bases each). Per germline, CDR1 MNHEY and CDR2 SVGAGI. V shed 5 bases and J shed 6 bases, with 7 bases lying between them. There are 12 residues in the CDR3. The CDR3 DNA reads TGTGCCAGCAGTGGGGGTCCCGGGGAGCTGTTTTTT. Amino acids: CASSGGPGELFF.

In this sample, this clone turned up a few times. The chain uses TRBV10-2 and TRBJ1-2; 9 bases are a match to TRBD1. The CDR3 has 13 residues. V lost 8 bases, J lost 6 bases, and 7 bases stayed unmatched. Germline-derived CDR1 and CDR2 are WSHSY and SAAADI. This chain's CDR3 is CASDMGQGHGYTF. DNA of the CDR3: TGCGCCAGCGACATGGGACAGGGTCATGGCTACACCTTC.

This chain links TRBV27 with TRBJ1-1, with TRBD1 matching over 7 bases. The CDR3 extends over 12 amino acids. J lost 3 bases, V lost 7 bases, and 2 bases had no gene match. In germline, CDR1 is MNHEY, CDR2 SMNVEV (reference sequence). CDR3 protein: CASKTGDTEAFF. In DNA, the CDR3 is TGTGCCAGCAAAACAGGGGACACTGAAGCTTTCTTT.

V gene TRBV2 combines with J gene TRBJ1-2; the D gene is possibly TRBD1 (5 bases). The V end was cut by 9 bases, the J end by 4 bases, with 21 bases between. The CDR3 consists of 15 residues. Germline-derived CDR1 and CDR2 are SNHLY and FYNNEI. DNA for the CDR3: TGTGCCAGTCTAGCTACAGGCGATGCTCTCTATGGCTACACCTTC. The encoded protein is CASLATGDALYGYTF.

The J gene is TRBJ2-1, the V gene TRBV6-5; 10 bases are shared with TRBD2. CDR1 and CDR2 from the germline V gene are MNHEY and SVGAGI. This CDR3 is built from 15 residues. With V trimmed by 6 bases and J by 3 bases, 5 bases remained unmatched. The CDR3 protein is CASRVAGGLYNEQFF. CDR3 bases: TGTGCCAGCAGGGTAGCGGGAGGACTCTACAATGAGCAGTTCTTC.

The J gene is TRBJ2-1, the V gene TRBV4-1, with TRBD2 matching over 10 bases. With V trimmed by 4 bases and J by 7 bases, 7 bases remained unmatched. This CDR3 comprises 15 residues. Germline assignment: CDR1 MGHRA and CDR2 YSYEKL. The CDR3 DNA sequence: TGCGCCAGCAGCCGACCCGGGACTAGCGTTAATGAGCAGTTCTTC. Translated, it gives CASSRPGTSVNEQFF.

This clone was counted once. The CDR3 DNA follows: TGCGCCAGCAGCTTGGGGGGCGTACAACCCTACGAGCAGTACTTC. Its protein product is CASSLGGVQPYEQYF. V gene TRBV5-1 combines with J gene TRBJ2-7; the D gene is possibly TRBD1 (5 bases). Germline V gene sequence: CDR1 SGHRS, CDR2 YFSETQ. V lost 0 bases and J 2 bases, leaving 12 bases between the germline ends. There are 15 residues in the CDR3.

The CDR3, as DNA: TGTGCCAGTAGTCGCGATGGAGGGGGCGAAATCTATGGCTACACCTTC. As protein: CASSRDGGGEIYGYTF. This chain connects TRBV19 to TRBJ1-2; 7 bases fit TRBD1. Germline V gene data show CDR1 as LNHDA and CDR2 as SQIVND (reference sequence). Trimming at V came to 5 bases and at J to 4 bases, leaving 13 bases not matched to a gene. The CDR3 consists of 16 residues.

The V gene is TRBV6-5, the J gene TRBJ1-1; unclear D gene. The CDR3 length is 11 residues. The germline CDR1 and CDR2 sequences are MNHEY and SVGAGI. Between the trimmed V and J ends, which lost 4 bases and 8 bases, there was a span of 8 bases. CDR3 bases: TGTGCCAGCAGTTCCCCGCGAGAAGCTTTCTTT. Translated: CASSSPREAFF.

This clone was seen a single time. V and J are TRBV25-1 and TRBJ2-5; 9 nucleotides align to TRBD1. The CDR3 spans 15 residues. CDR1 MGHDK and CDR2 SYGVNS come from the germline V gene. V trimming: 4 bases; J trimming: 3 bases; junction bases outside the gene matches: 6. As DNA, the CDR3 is TGTGCCAGCAGTGGGGACAGGGTGTTGGAAGAGACCCAGTACTTC. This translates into CASSGDRVLEETQYF.

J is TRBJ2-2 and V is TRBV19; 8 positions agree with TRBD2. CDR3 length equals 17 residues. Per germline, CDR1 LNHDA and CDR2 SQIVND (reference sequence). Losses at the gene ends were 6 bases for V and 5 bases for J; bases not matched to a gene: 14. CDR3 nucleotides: TGTGCCAGTAGCTCCCGGGGGGGCGGGAGAGGGACCGGGGAGCTGTTTTTT. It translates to CASSSRGGGRGTGELFF. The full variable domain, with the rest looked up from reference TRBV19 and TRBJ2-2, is DGGITQSPKYLFRKEGQNVTLSCEQNLNHDAMYWYRQDPGQGLRLIYYSQIVNDFQKGDIAEGYSVSREKKESFPLTVTSAQKNPTAFYLCASSSRGGGRGTGELFFGEGSRLTVL.

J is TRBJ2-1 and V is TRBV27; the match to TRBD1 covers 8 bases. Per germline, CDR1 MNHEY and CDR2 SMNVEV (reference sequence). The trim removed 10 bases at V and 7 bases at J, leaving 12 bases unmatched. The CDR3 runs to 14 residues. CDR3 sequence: CATLGRTGQNEQFF. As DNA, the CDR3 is TGTGCCACCCTAGGGCGGACAGGGCAGAATGAGCAGTTCTTC.

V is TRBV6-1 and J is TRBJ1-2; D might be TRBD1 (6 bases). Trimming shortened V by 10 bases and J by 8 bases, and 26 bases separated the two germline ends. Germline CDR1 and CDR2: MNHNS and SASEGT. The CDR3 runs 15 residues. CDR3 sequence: CATSPRAIQGDGYTF. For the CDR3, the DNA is TGTGCCACATCCCCTCGGGCCATACAGGGAGACGGCTACACCTTC.

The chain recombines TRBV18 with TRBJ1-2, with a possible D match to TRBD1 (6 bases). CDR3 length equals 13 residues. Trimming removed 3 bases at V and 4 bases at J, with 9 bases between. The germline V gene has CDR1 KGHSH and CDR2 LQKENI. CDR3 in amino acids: CASSPTGSYGYTF. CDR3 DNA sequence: TGTGCCAGCTCACCGACAGGTTCCTATGGCTACACCTTC.

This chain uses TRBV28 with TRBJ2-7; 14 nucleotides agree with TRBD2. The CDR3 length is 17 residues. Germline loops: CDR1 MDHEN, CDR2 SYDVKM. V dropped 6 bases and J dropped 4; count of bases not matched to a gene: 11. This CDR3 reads CASRGTGRLAGGYEQYF. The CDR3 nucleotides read TGTGCCAGCAGGGGGACAGGCAGACTAGCGGGGGGGTACGAGCAGTACTTC.

The CDR3 loop is CASTGRRGEQYF. The CDR3 DNA reads TGTGCCAGCACTGGAAGACGGGGAGAGCAGTACTTC. V and J are TRBV6-5 and TRBJ2-7; tentatively, D is TRBD2 (5 bases). With 7 bases removed from V and 7 bases from J, the gap between germline ends came to 14 bases. Germline V gene data show CDR1 as MNHEY and CDR2 as SVGAGI. The CDR3 consists of 12 residues.

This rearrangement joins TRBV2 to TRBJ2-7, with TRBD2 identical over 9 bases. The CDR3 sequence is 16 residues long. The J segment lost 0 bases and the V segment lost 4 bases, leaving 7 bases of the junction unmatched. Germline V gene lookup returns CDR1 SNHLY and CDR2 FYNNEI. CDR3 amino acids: CASSGGSGGYSYEQYF. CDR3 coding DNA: TGTGCCAGCAGTGGGGGTAGCGGGGGTTACTCCTACGAGCAGTACTTC. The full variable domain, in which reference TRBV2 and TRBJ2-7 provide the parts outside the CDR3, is EPEVTQTPSHQVTQMGQEVILRCVPISNHLYFYWYRQILGQKVEFLVSFYNNEISEKSEIFDDQFSVERPDGSNFTLKIRSTKLEDSAMYFCASSGGSGGYSYEQYFGPGTRLTVT.

CDR3 in amino acids: CASSGEFNQPQHF. The CDR3 nucleotides are TGTGCCAGTTCAGGTGAATTCAATCAGCCCCAGCATTTT. The gene calls are TRBV27 and TRBJ1-5, with D hard to call. The CDR3 is 13 amino acids. Trimming left V 9 bases short and J 3 bases short, with 12 bases between. In germline, CDR1 is MNHEY, CDR2 SMNVEV (reference sequence).

The CDR3 loop reads CSAQGSYEQYF. CDR3 nucleotide sequence: TGCAGCGCTCAGGGTTCCTACGAGCAGTACTTC. This chain links TRBV29-1 with TRBJ2-7; D possibly corresponds to TRBD1 (5 bases). Germline V lookup: CDR1 SQVTM, CDR2 ANQGSEA. The CDR3 consists of 11 residues. Trimming cost V 7 bases and J 1 base, with 8 bases left between them.

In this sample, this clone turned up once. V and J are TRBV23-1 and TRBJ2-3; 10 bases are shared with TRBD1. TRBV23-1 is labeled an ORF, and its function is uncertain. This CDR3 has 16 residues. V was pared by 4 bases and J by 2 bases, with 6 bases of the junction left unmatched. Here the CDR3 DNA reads TGCGCCAGCAGTCGTGGACAGGGGGAAGTCACAGATACGCAGTATTTT. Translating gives CASSRGQGEVTDTQYF.

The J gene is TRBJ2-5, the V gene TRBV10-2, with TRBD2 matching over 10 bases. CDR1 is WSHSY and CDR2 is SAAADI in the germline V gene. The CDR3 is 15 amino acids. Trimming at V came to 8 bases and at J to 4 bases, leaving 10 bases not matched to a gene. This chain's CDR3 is CASGRGAGGRETQYF. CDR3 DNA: TGCGCCAGCGGGCGGGGAGCGGGGGGGCGAGAGACCCAGTACTTC.

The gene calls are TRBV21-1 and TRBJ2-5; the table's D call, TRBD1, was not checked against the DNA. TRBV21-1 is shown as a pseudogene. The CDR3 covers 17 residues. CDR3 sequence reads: CASSKALQGAFGETQYF. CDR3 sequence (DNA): TGTGCCAGCAGCAAAGCGCTCCAGGGGGCTTTTGGAGAGACCCAGTACTTC.

The CDR3 DNA reads as TGTGCCTGGAGTGGACAGACCCATCAGCCCCAGCATTTT. Translating it yields CAWSGQTHQPQHF. The chain links TRBV30 to TRBJ1-5; D perhaps matches TRBD1 (5 bases). CDR3 length equals 13 residues. Trimming pared 1 base from V and 5 bases from J, leaving 9 bases between. CDR1 is GTSNPN and CDR2 is SVGIG in the germline V gene (reference sequence).

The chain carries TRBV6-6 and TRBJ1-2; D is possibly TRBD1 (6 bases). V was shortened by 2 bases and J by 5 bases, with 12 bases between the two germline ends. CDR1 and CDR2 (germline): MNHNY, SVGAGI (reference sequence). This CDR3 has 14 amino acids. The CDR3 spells CASSYGGPPYGYTF. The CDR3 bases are TGTGCCAGCAGTTACGGGGGGCCCCCTTATGGCTACACCTTC.

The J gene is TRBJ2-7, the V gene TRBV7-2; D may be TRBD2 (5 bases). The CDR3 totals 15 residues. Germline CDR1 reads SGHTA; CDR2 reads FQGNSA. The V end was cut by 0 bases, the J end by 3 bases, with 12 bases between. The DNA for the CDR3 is TGTGCCAGCAGCTTAGCGGGGAGCTTCCTCTACGAGCAGTACTTC. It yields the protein CASSLAGSFLYEQYF. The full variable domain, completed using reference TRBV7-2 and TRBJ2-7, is GAGVSQSPSNKVTEKGKDVELRCDPISGHTALYWYRQSLGQGLEFLIYFQGNSAPDKSGLPSDRFSAERTGGSVSTLTIQRTQQEDSAVYLCASSLAGSFLYEQYFGPGTRLTVT.

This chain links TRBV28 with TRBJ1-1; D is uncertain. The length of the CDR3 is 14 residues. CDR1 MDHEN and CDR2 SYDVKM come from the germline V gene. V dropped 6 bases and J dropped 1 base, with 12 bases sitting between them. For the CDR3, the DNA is TGTGCCAGCAGCCCCCCGTTATCGAACACTGAAGCTTTCTTT. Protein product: CASSPPLSNTEAFF.

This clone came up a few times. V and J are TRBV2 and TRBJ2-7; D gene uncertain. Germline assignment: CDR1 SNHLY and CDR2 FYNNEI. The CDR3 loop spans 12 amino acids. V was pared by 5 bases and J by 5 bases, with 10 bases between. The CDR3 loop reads CASSYGRNEQYF. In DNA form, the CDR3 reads TGTGCCAGCAGTTACGGGCGGAACGAGCAGTACTTC.

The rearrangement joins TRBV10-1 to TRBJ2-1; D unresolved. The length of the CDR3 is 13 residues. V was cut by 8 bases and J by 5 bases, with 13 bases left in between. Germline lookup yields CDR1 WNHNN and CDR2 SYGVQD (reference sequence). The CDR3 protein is CASLSDEDNEQFF. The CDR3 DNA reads TGCGCCAGCCTATCGGACGAAGACAATGAGCAGTTCTTC.

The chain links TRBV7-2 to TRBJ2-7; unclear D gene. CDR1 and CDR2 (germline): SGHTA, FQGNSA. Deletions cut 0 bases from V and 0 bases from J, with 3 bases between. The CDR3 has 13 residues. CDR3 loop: CASSLAHSYEQYF. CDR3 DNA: TGTGCCAGCAGCTTAGCACACTCCTACGAGCAGTACTTC.

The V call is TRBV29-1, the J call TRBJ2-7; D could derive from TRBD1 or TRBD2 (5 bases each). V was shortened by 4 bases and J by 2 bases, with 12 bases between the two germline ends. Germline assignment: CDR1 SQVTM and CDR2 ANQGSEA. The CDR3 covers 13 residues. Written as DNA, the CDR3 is TGCAGCGTTGGTCGTCAGGGACCCTACGAGCAGTACTTC. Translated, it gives CSVGRQGPYEQYF.

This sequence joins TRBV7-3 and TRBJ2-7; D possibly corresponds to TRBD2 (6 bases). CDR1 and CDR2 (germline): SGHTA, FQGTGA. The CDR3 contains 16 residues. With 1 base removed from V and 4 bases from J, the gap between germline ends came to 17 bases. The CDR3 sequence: CASSLIGGTAPYEQYF. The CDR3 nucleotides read TGTGCCAGCAGCTTAATTGGCGGGACGGCGCCTTACGAGCAGTACTTC.